The next 17 T cell receptor beta chains were all read from a single sample in a study of T cells after yellow fever vaccination. TCRdb re-called the 5' RACE reads with MiXCR, one entry per CDR3 protein. This sample carries nearly 350,000 distinct CDR3 sequences, roughly 8% of them seen once, and the ten largest clones take 17%. This specimen was PBMCs, taken about 41 days after the first yellow fever vaccination. The origin of the receptors is a man aged 18 to 35 who received the YFV17D yellow fever vaccine.

The J gene is TRBJ1-5, the V gene TRBV7-8; 9 bases line up with TRBD1. The V and J ends lost 8 bases and 6 bases, in that order; junction bases with no gene match: 11. CDR1 SGHVS and CDR2 FQNEAQ come from the germline V gene. CDR3 length: 15 amino acids. CDR3 in amino acids: CASLRSYRGPQPQHF. Written as DNA, the CDR3 is TGTGCCAGCCTCCGATCGTACAGGGGGCCTCAGCCCCAGCATTTT.

The CDR3 loop is CASSLAPTEMNTEAFF. CDR3 DNA sequence: TGTGCCAGCAGCTTGGCCCCGACAGAGATGAACACTGAAGCTTTCTTT. The chain combines TRBV5-6 with TRBJ1-1; D might be TRBD1 (5 bases). The CDR3 covers 16 residues. The V gene's germline CDR1 is SGHDT and CDR2 YYEEEE. The ends were cut back, 0 bases at V and 0 bases at J, with 12 bases in the middle. The entire variable domain, with the rest obtained from reference TRBV5-6 and TRBJ1-1, is as follows: DAGVTQSPTHLIKTRGQQVTLRCSPKSGHDTVSWYQQALGQGPQFIFQYYEEEERQRGNFPDRFSGHQFPNYSSELNVNALLLGDSALYLCASSLAPTEMNTEAFFGQGTRLTVV.

This chain connects TRBV7-3 to TRBJ1-1, with D tentatively TRBD1 (5 bases). CDR3 length equals 18 residues. Germline V CDR1 and CDR2: SGHTA, FQGTGA. Deletions cut 5 bases from V and 1 base from J, with 23 bases between. The CDR3 loop is CASSREPGRSSSNTEAFF. CDR3 in DNA: TGTGCCAGCAGCCGGGAACCGGGACGTTCAAGTTCGAACACTGAAGCTTTCTTT.

This clonotype was counted between two and nine times. The chain recombines TRBV3-1 with TRBJ1-2, with no clear D. The CDR3 length is 14 residues. V was shortened by 0 bases and J by 4 bases, with 9 bases between the two germline ends. Germline CDR1 and CDR2: LGHDT and YNNKEL (reference sequence). The CDR3 nucleotides read TGTGCCAGCAGCCAAGAAGTAAGTTCCTATGGCTACACCTTC. It translates to CASSQEVSSYGYTF.

The rearrangement joins TRBV9 to TRBJ1-4; the D is unclear. Trimming took off 4 bases at V and 5 bases at J, with 6 bases between the two ends. CDR1 is SGDLS, CDR2 YYNGEE, per germline. The CDR3 is 12 residues long. DNA for the CDR3: TGTGCCAGCAGCAGCGGGAATGAAAAACTGTTTTTT. Its translation is CASSSGNEKLFF. The complete variable domain, with remaining parts taken from reference TRBV9 and TRBJ1-4, reads DSGVTQTPKHLITATGQRVTLRCSPRSGDLSVYWYQQSLDQGLQFLIQYYNGEERAKGNILERFSAQQFPDLHSELNLSSLELGDSALYFCASSSGNEKLFFGSGTQLSVL.

V is TRBV5-1 and J is TRBJ2-5, with unresolved D. This CDR3 has 14 residues. Deletions cut 4 bases from V and 2 bases from J, with 12 bases between. Germline CDR1 is SGHRS and CDR2 is YFSETQ. CDR3: CASSNRASQETQYF. DNA of the CDR3: TGCGCCAGCAGCAACCGGGCCAGTCAAGAGACCCAGTACTTC. The full variable domain, completed using reference TRBV5-1 and TRBJ2-5, is KAGVTQTPRYLIKTRGQQVTLSCSPISGHRSVSWYQQTPGQGLQFLFEYFSETQRNKGNFPGRFSGRQFSNSRSEMNVSTLELGDSALYLCASSNRASQETQYFGPGTRLLVL.

The V call is TRBV10-3, the J call TRBJ2-6; 11 nucleotides align to TRBD2. Germline assignment: CDR1 ENHRY and CDR2 SYGVKD. Trimming cost V 4 bases and J 0 bases; bases outside gene matches: 8. CDR3 length: 19 amino acids. CDR3 in amino acids: CAISGPSGGPGSGANVLTF. The CDR3 DNA reads TGTGCCATCAGTGGTCCTAGCGGGGGGCCGGGCTCTGGGGCCAACGTCCTGACTTTC.

The chain carries TRBV29-1 and TRBJ2-1; D is perhaps TRBD1 or TRBD2 (6 bases each). Trimming pared 6 bases from V and 8 bases from J, leaving 20 bases between. This CDR3 is built from 14 residues. CDR1 and CDR2 from the germline V gene are SQVTM and ANQGSEA. The CDR3 protein is CSVAKGGLLDEQFF. CDR3 bases: TGCAGCGTGGCGAAAGGGGGGTTATTAGATGAGCAGTTCTTC.

The chain employs TRBV7-8 and TRBJ2-3, with 14 bases aligning to TRBD2. Looked up from germline, CDR1 is SGHVS and CDR2 is FQNEAQ. This CDR3 has 17 residues. The V gene end was trimmed by 8 bases and the J gene end by 5 bases; junction bases not matched to a gene: 12. In nucleotides, the CDR3 is TGTGCCAGCCTCCCGGGACTAGCGGGGGCCCCTCTAGATACGCAGTATTTT. Its protein is CASLPGLAGAPLDTQYF.

The V call is TRBV7-2, the J call TRBJ1-1; weak D call: TRBD1 (5 bases). V lost 5 bases to trimming and J lost 0 bases, with 13 bases between them. CDR1 is SGHTA and CDR2 is FQGNSA in the germline V gene. The CDR3 runs 15 residues. CDR3 bases: TGTGCCAGCAGCCGCTGGCGGGGCCTGAACACTGAAGCTTTCTTT. It yields the protein CASSRWRGLNTEAFF.

The chain links TRBV5-6 to TRBJ2-3, with 9 bases identical to TRBD2. This CDR3 is built from 17 residues. V shed 0 bases, J shed 2 bases, and the junction held 7 bases outside the gene matches. CDR1 SGHDT and CDR2 YYEEEE come from the germline V gene. The CDR3 bases are TGTGCCAGCAGCTTGGGCGGCAGCGGGGGGTTCACAGATACGCAGTATTTT. This encodes CASSLGGSGGFTDTQYF.

The chain uses TRBV20-1 and TRBJ1-5, with D possibly matching TRBD1 (5 bases). The CDR3 covers 15 residues. Between the trimmed V and J ends, which lost 5 bases and 4 bases, there was a span of 18 bases. Germline V lookup: CDR1 DFQATT, CDR2 SNEGSKA (reference sequence). The CDR3 coding sequence is TGCAGTGCTCCACGCCCTAAGGGGAGGAATCAGCCCCAGCATTTT. Protein: CSAPRPKGRNQPQHF.

This clonotype was detected ten times or more. The chain is built from TRBV9 and TRBJ2-5; 7 bases fit TRBD2. CDR1 is SGDLS and CDR2 is YYNGEE in the germline V gene. The CDR3 runs to 16 residues. The V segment lost 4 bases and the J segment 3 bases; nucleotides outside the gene matches: 12. As DNA, the CDR3 is TGTGCCAGCAGCATTCGCGGGGCTAGCGGAAAAGAGACCCAGTACTTC. Protein product: CASSIRGASGKETQYF.

This clonotype came up a few times. V is TRBV25-1 and J is TRBJ1-3; the match to TRBD1 covers 8 bases. Germline V CDR1 and CDR2: MGHDK, SYGVNS. The CDR3 is 15 residues long. V lost 6 bases and J lost 2; bases outside the gene matches: 6. Written as DNA, the CDR3 is TGTGCCAGCAGAGGACAGGGAGGCACTGGAAACACCATATATTTT. Residues: CASRGQGGTGNTIYF.

This clonotype showed up many times. The V call is TRBV4-3, the J call TRBJ2-7; 7 bases are shared with TRBD2. Trimming at V came to 0 bases and at J to 6 bases, leaving 11 bases not matched to a gene. The CDR3 covers 16 residues. From germline, CDR1 is LGHNA and CDR2 YSLEER. The CDR3 protein is CASSQEAPGGPAEQYF. The DNA of the CDR3 is TGCGCCAGCAGCCAAGAAGCTCCGGGAGGTCCGGCCGAGCAGTACTTC.

In its sample, this clonotype was seen a few times. The V and J genes are TRBV20-1 and TRBJ2-3, with 14 bases fitting TRBD2. Germline CDR1 and CDR2: DFQATT and SNEGSKA (reference sequence). The V segment lost 6 bases and the J segment 3 bases; nucleotides outside the gene matches: 8. CDR3 size: 16 residues. CDR3: CSALGTSGGDTDTQYF. The CDR3 bases are TGCAGTGCCCTAGGGACTAGCGGGGGCGATACAGATACGCAGTATTTT.

The genes are TRBV5-1 and TRBJ1-1, with TRBD1 as a possible D gene (6 bases). The germline V gene has CDR1 SGHRS and CDR2 YFSETQ. Deletions cut 4 bases from V and 4 bases from J, with 20 bases between. The CDR3 is 16 residues long. CDR3 coding DNA: TGCGCCAGCAGCCTGGGGGCACGGACCCCGGGCACTGAAGCTTTCTTT. Translated: CASSLGARTPGTEAFF.